Below, 13 T cell receptor beta chains from the same sample are listed, as sequenced in a study of shared clonotypes between healthy human individuals. Only in-frame clones appear in the TCRdb table, and some are missing; sequencing was by immunoSEQ multiplex PCR. The sample holds a few hundred thousand clones, roughly 85% seen once. Sequenced input: PBMCs. The receptor set was obtained from a middle-aged woman in good health. Some clones in this sample may be carry-over from other donors' samples.

The chain has TRBV19 and TRBJ1-5; D possibly corresponds to TRBD1 (5 bases). Germline-derived CDR1 and CDR2 are LNHDA and SQIVND (reference sequence). Trimming took 2 bases from V and 0 from J, leaving 11 bases between them. There are 16 residues in the CDR3. CDR3 in DNA: TGTGCCAGTAGTATACTGACAGAATATAGCAATCAGCCCCAGCATTTT. Its translation: CASSILTEYSNQPQHF.

A few counts support this clone. This chain links TRBV10-3 with TRBJ2-5, with a tentative D call TRBD1 (5 bases). The CDR3 covers 15 residues. Germline CDR1 ENHRY, CDR2 SYGVKD. V lost 3 bases to trimming and J lost 2 bases, with 13 bases between them. CDR3 residues: CAISEGANTQETQYF. CDR3 bases: TGTGCCATCAGTGAAGGGGCGAACACTCAAGAGACCCAGTACTTC.

This clone was seen a single time. The chain uses TRBV7-2 and TRBJ1-5, with no clear D. The germline V gene encodes CDR1 SGHTA and CDR2 FQGNSA. V was trimmed by 2 bases and J by 1 base, leaving 9 bases between them. The CDR3 totals 15 residues. CDR3 nucleotides: TGTGCCAGCAGCTTACAGGCTGGGAGCAATCAGCCCCAGCATTTT. This translates into CASSLQAGSNQPQHF.

The gene calls are TRBV19 and TRBJ2-5; 7 nucleotides agree with TRBD1. The CDR3 loop spans 15 amino acids. The junction had 11 bases not matched to a gene; V was cut back by 5 bases and J by 5 bases. The V gene's germline CDR1 is LNHDA and CDR2 SQIVND (reference sequence). CDR3 loop: CASSPGQSSFETQYF. For the CDR3, the DNA is TGTGCCAGTAGTCCGGGACAGTCTTCTTTCGAGACCCAGTACTTC.

This clone was picked up one time. The genes are TRBV7-3 and TRBJ1-2, with 9 bases matching TRBD1. Trimming removed 0 bases from V and 2 bases from J; junction bases left unmatched: 1. Germline V gene lookup returns CDR1 SGHTA and CDR2 FQGTGA. This CDR3 has 15 residues. DNA of the CDR3: TGTGCCAGCAGCTTAACGGACAGGGGAAACTATGGCTACACCTTC. Encoded protein: CASSLTDRGNYGYTF.

This rearrangement joins TRBV28 to TRBJ2-1; 11 nucleotides align to TRBD2. The junction had 6 bases not matched to a gene; V was cut back by 4 bases and J by 4 bases. This CDR3 has 16 residues. Germline V gene sequence: CDR1 MDHEN, CDR2 SYDVKM. The CDR3 protein is CASSSLTSGIYNEQFF. CDR3 DNA sequence: TGTGCCAGCAGTTCCCTGACTAGCGGGATTTACAATGAGCAGTTCTTC.

In this sample, this clone turned up many times. This chain connects TRBV7-2 to TRBJ1-2, with D possibly TRBD1 on 6 matching bases. Germline loops: CDR1 SGHTA, CDR2 FQGNSA. The CDR3 has 15 residues. Trimming pared 5 bases from V and 4 bases from J, leaving 17 bases between. The CDR3 nucleotides read TGTGCCAGCAGCCCAGGGGAGCCGGCCGCCTATGGCTACACCTTC. Protein sequence: CASSPGEPAAYGYTF.

In its sample, this clone was seen a few times. This sequence joins TRBV7-2 and TRBJ1-1; 10 bases map to TRBD1. Germline CDR1 reads SGHTA; CDR2 reads FQGNSA. V shed 4 bases and J 5 bases; nucleotides not matched to a gene: 1. The length of the CDR3 is 13 residues. This CDR3 reads CASSWGQGTEAFF. DNA for the CDR3: TGTGCCAGCAGCTGGGGACAGGGGACTGAAGCTTTCTTT.

The chain employs TRBV4-3 and TRBJ2-2; no reliable D call. The V gene's germline CDR1 is LGHNA and CDR2 YSLEER. This CDR3 is 15 amino acids long. Between the trimmed V and J ends, which lost 0 bases and 2 bases, there was a span of 7 bases. The CDR3: CASSQETGNTGELFF. The CDR3, as DNA: TGCGCCAGCAGCCAAGAGACCGGAAACACCGGGGAGCTGTTTTTT.

This chain uses TRBV6-5 with TRBJ2-1, with D uncertain. Deletions cut 7 bases from V and 5 bases from J, with 6 bases between. Germline-derived CDR1 and CDR2 are MNHEY and SVGAGI. The CDR3 contains 11 residues. CDR3 nucleotide sequence: TGTGCCAGCACCGAAAACAATGAGCAGTTCTTC. Its translation: CASTENNEQFF.

The chain employs TRBV7-2 and TRBJ2-7; the D gene is possibly TRBD2 (5 bases). V was pared by 4 bases and J by 4 bases, with 11 bases between. This CDR3 region has 13 residues. CDR1 is SGHTA, CDR2 FQGNSA, per germline. CDR3 residues: CASSSVGAYEQYF. CDR3 coding DNA: TGTGCCAGCAGCTCGGTGGGAGCTTACGAGCAGTACTTC.

The table lists this clone with a few counts. V usage is TRBV2 and J usage is TRBJ2-7, with D uncertain. The germline CDR1 and CDR2 sequences are SNHLY and FYNNEI. The V and J ends lost 6 bases and 0 bases respectively, with 24 bases between them. This CDR3 is 18 amino acids long. Written as DNA, the CDR3 is TGTGCCAGCAGCGGGCCCGGAAGCCCGACCCGACACTCCTACGAGCAGTACTTC. Amino acids: CASSGPGSPTRHSYEQYF.

This chain connects TRBV19 to TRBJ2-2; D assignment may be TRBD1 or TRBD2 (6 bases each). Per germline, CDR1 LNHDA and CDR2 SQIVND (reference sequence). The CDR3 consists of 14 residues. V was clipped by 7 bases and J by 4 bases, with 13 bases between them. CDR3 loop: CASTAPGATGELFF. The CDR3 DNA is TGTGCCAGTACCGCGCCGGGGGCCACCGGGGAGCTGTTTTTT.